This T cell receptor (beta chain) was recorded in a study of shared clonotypes between healthy human individuals. Study at large: Each donor's CD8 memory used one plate, CD8 naive two, each CD4 subset three.

Positive CCR7 selection of CD45RO-negative cells yielded the naive CD8 cells, and terminally differentiated effector memory CD45RA+ cells were excluded. Notes on the study in general: As a rule, naive subsets had a larger estimated richness than memory subsets. Sharing across a handful of donors was seen in roughly 5.2% of naive CD4 clonotypes.

Trimming removed 3 bases from V and 3 bases from J; junction bases left unmatched: 1. Germline V gives CDR1 ENHRY, CDR2 SYGVKD. CDR3 length: 14 residues. Of note for this clone: The antigen is not known.

TCRdb's copy holds only in-frame clones and misses some; the assay was immunoSEQ multiplex PCR. Of roughly 810,000 clones in the sample, 96% were seen once. Sample: naive CD8+ T cells sorted from blood. The genes are TRBV10-3 and TRBJ2-3; 9 bases are a match to TRBD2. The source is a man in his thirties or forties in good health. The CDR3 nucleotides read TGTGCCATCAGTGACCTAGCGGGAACAGATACGCAGTATTTT. Amino acid sequence: CAISDLAGTDTQYF.